This T cell receptor (beta chain) comes out of a study of lymphopenia after photon versus proton radiotherapy. The CDR3 is made up of 13 amino acids. Trimming left V 0 bases short and J 7 bases short, with 10 bases between. CDR1 is SQVTM and CDR2 is ANQGSEA in the germline V gene. Points from the study as a whole: Oligoclonal CD8+ Temra expansion after nadir drove photon patients' diversity drop. Under photons, naive T cells and diversity fell while effector/memory populations rose. A bigger post-nadir fall in TCR diversity correlated inversely with survival time in deceased patients. Survival link was tested only in deceased patients; proton benefit remains a possibility.

Note on this clone: Its target is unknown.

TCRdb keeps only in-frame clones here, not all; method: immunoSEQ multiplex PCR. The repertoire has tens of thousands of clones, around 90% of them found once; the top ten carry around 0.89%. This material consisted of peripheral blood, taken from a patient treated with photon-based radiotherapy. The V gene is TRBV29-1, the J gene TRBJ2-1, with D perhaps assigned TRBD1 or TRBD2 (5 bases each). This clonotype originated in a woman between 50 and 59 years old with cholangiocarcinoma. CDR3 sequence: CSVEDWGWNEQFF. DNA of the CDR3: TGCAGCGTTGAAGATTGGGGGTGGAATGAGCAGTTCTTC.